The TCR beta chain under discussion was sequenced for a study of T cells in Graves' hyperthyroidism and ophthalmopathy. This clonotype was detected a few times. The CDR3 regions of TCR beta were amplified from RNA transcripts. The HTBI set primed first-round TCR CDR3 RT-PCR. TCRdb redid the calling of the multiplex PCR reads with MiXCR, one entry per CDR3 protein. Seen here are about 710,000 distinct CDR3 sequences, 15% to 20% observed once, and the top ten hold under 9.5%. The CDR3 runs 13 residues. Germline CDR1 reads DFQATT; CDR2 reads SNEGSKA (reference sequence). Trimming took off 0 bases at V and 8 bases at J, with 11 bases between the two ends.

Sequencing was performed on blood. The genes are TRBV20-1 and TRBJ1-5, with D unclear. This clonotype was obtained from a man aged 18 to 30 with Graves' hyperthyroidism. CDR3 protein: CSAREVEMEPQHF. The DNA for the CDR3 is TGCAGTGCTAGAGAAGTAGAGATGGAGCCCCAGCATTTT.